Sequencing of this TCR beta chain was carried out in a study of T cells expressing NK-cell markers. Study details: The TCR beta repertoires were obtained from sorted CD3+CD56+NKG2C+, CD3+CD56+NKG2C- and CD3+CD56-NKG2C+ T cells. The eight sequenced donors comprised seven who were HCMV-seropositive and one who was seronegative. General study results and limits: More than five of the donors carried dominant NKG2C+ clonotypes that took up about 1.0-8% of their CD8+ T cells.

Template switching by 5'RACE with UMIs generated the TCR beta cDNA. Following a re-call of the 5' RACE reads, TCRdb has one entry per CDR3 protein and lacks DNA. The sample spans about 540,000 distinct CDR3 sequences; the ten largest clones claim approximately 4%. The CDR3 contains 13 residues. Germline CDR1 is LGHNA and CDR2 is YSLEER. On this clonotype itself: As yet, its antigen is unknown.

The source is a man younger than 35 in good health. The chain uses TRBV4-3 and TRBJ2-2. Sample: blood T cells: a sorted CD56 or NKG2C T cell subset, CD4+ or CD8+ T cells, or bulk PBMC T cells (not recorded which). The chain's CDR3 is CASSPEHTGELFF.